One sample yielded the 28 T cell receptor beta chains listed below, sequenced in a study of blood T cell repertoires in COVID-19. TCRdb's table, derived via immunoSEQ multiplex PCR, lists solely in-frame clones and lacks some. Altogether 200,000 to 250,000 clones are present, around 81% being singletons, with the ten largest covering 2% to 2.5%. Sample: peripheral blood. The receptors come from a woman aged 55-69 years with acute or convalescent COVID-19.

The CDR3 here is CASSQVGGRSYGYTF. CDR3 nucleotide sequence: TGTGCCAGCAGCCAAGTCGGGGGGCGCAGCTATGGCTACACCTTC. V usage is TRBV3-1 (or the pseudogene TRBV3-2) and J usage is TRBJ1-2; D might be TRBD1 (6 bases). Germline V gene data show CDR1 as LGHDT and CDR2 as YNNKEL (reference sequence). The CDR3 extends over 15 amino acids. Deletions cut 1 base from V and 4 bases from J, with 13 bases between.

This chain uses TRBV6-5 with TRBJ1-3; the match to TRBD1 covers 7 bases. The CDR3 has 14 residues. V shed 11 bases and J 2 bases; nucleotides not matched to a gene: 9. From germline, CDR1 is MNHEY and CDR2 SVGAGI. CDR3 sequence: CAAFRGAPGNTIYF. The CDR3 bases are TGTGCCGCCTTCAGGGGGGCACCTGGAAACACCATATATTTT.

V and J are TRBV3-1 (or the pseudogene TRBV3-2) and TRBJ2-3, with TRBD2 matching 12 bases. Germline loops: CDR1 LGHDT, CDR2 YNNKEL (reference sequence). The CDR3 totals 15 residues. J lost 1 base, V lost 8 bases, and 4 bases had no gene match. CDR3 loop: CASLAGGMGTDTQYF. For the CDR3, the DNA is TGTGCCAGCCTAGCGGGGGGGATGGGCACAGATACGCAGTATTTT.

The chain is built from TRBV7-3 and TRBJ2-1; TRBD2 matches 10 bases. CDR1 SGHTA and CDR2 FQGTGA come from the germline V gene. V was pared by 0 bases and J by 7 bases, with 15 bases of the junction left unmatched. This CDR3 is built from 19 residues. The CDR3 DNA reads TGTGCCAGCAGCTTAACACCGCCCCCGGGAGCGGGGGGGCCTAATGAGCAGTTCTTC. Amino acids: CASSLTPPPGAGGPNEQFF.

The V and J genes are TRBV5-1 and TRBJ2-3; the match to TRBD2 covers 7 bases. J gave up 1 base and V 5 bases, and 7 bases lay outside the gene matches. The CDR3 runs to 15 residues. Germline values: CDR1 SGHRS, CDR2 YFSETQ. The CDR3 region is CASSKSGTRTDTQYF. CDR3 DNA sequence: TGCGCCAGCAGTAAAAGCGGGACCCGCACAGATACGCAGTATTTT.

Here the CDR3 reads CASSSQGIYGYTF. Written as DNA, the CDR3 is TGTGCCAGCAGTTCACAGGGGATCTATGGCTACACCTTC. The V and J genes are TRBV28 and TRBJ1-2; 7 bases fit TRBD1. With V trimmed by 4 bases and J by 4 bases, 3 bases remained unmatched. Germline V gives CDR1 MDHEN, CDR2 SYDVKM. CDR3 size: 13 residues.

The V gene is TRBV9, the J gene TRBJ1-1; D perhaps matches TRBD1 (6 bases). V was clipped by 4 bases and J by 10 bases, with 14 bases between them. The CDR3 sequence is 12 residues long. Germline CDR1 SGDLS, CDR2 YYNGEE. This chain's CDR3 is CASSPVGGRAFF. The CDR3, as DNA: TGTGCCAGCAGCCCCGTGGGGGGGCGAGCTTTCTTT.

In its sample, this clone was seen once. J is TRBJ1-5 and V is TRBV5-4; 9 bases fit TRBD1. Trimming cost V 1 base and J 0 bases; bases outside gene matches: 5. This CDR3 spans 17 amino acids. Germline lookup yields CDR1 SGHNT and CDR2 YYREEE (reference sequence). The CDR3 DNA follows: TGTGCCAGCAGCTTGACCGGGACAGGGAATAGCAATCAGCCCCAGCATTTT. As protein: CASSLTGTGNSNQPQHF.

The chain's CDR3 is CASTLTRGGRELFF. DNA for the CDR3: TGTGCCAGCACCCTAACTAGAGGGGGTCGGGAGCTGTTTTTT. The chain couples TRBV27 to TRBJ2-2; D possibly corresponds to TRBD1 (6 bases). The CDR3 extends over 14 amino acids. Germline V gene sequence: CDR1 MNHEY, CDR2 SMNVEV (reference sequence). V lost 7 bases, J lost 9 bases, and 18 bases lay in between.

The gene calls are TRBV30 and TRBJ1-4; 7 bases agree with TRBD1. The germline CDR1 and CDR2 sequences are GTSNPN and SVGIG (reference sequence). The CDR3 loop spans 13 amino acids. The V segment lost 5 bases and the J segment 5 bases; nucleotides outside the gene matches: 5. The chain's CDR3 is CAWQQGLNEKLFF. The CDR3, as DNA: TGTGCCTGGCAACAGGGGCTCAATGAAAAACTGTTTTTT.

The chain is built from TRBV6-6 and TRBJ1-1; no definite D call. This CDR3 is built from 13 residues. The germline V gene has CDR1 MNHNY and CDR2 SVGAGI (reference sequence). V was trimmed by 6 bases and J by 4 bases, leaving 12 bases between them. The CDR3: CASSRSEVTEAFF. CDR3 DNA: TGTGCCAGCAGCCGCTCTGAGGTCACTGAAGCTTTCTTT.

This chain links TRBV5-8 with TRBJ2-7, with D possibly TRBD1 on 6 matching bases. CDR3 size: 14 residues. Germline lookup yields CDR1 SGHTS and CDR2 YDEGEE. V was trimmed by 2 bases and J by 0 bases, leaving 9 bases between them. The CDR3 region is CASSFKGVSYEQYF. CDR3 DNA sequence: TGTGCCAGCAGCTTTAAGGGGGTCTCCTACGAGCAGTACTTC. Looking up the rest from reference TRBV5-8 and TRBJ2-7 gives the full variable domain: EAGVTQSPTHLIKTRGQQATLRCSPISGHTSVYWYQQALGLGLQFLLWYDEGEERNRGNFPPRFSGRQFPNYSSELNVNALELEDSALYLCASSFKGVSYEQYFGPGTRLTVT.

The V and J genes are TRBV21-1 and TRBJ2-3; TRBD2, as called in the table, went unchecked against the DNA. TRBV21-1 is a pseudogene segment. The CDR3 is 22 amino acids. CDR3 nucleotides: TGTGCCAGCATCCGCCGGCAAGCGGGAAGAGCGGGGGGGCCGGGAGTAGTAGATACGCAGTATTTT. Encoded protein: CASIRRQAGRAGGPGVVDTQYF.

The chain recombines TRBV25-1 with TRBJ1-2; 8 nucleotides agree with TRBD1. This CDR3 is 14 amino acids long. V trimming: 4 bases; J trimming: 7 bases; junction bases outside the gene matches: 8. Looked up from germline, CDR1 is MGHDK and CDR2 is SYGVNS. The CDR3, as DNA: TGTGCCAGCAGTGGTGCAGGGGGCAGGGGTGGCTACACCTTC. Translating it yields CASSGAGGRGGYTF.

The genes are TRBV19 and TRBJ1-1, with D possibly matching TRBD1 (6 bases). The germline V gene encodes CDR1 LNHDA and CDR2 SQIVND (reference sequence). V lost 6 bases, J lost 0 bases, and 11 bases lay in between. The CDR3 consists of 14 residues. CDR3: CASRPTGLNTEAFF. The CDR3 region has the DNA TGTGCCAGTAGACCGACAGGACTGAACACTGAAGCTTTCTTT.

V is TRBV5-1 and J is TRBJ2-3; D is undetermined. V was trimmed by 0 bases and J by 8 bases, leaving 10 bases between them. The CDR3 sequence is 13 residues long. The germline gives CDR1 SGHRS, CDR2 YFSETQ. The CDR3 region has the DNA TGCGCCAGCAGCTTGGAGAACCAGGTTACGCAGTATTTT. Its protein product is CASSLENQVTQYF.

This chain uses TRBV7-6 with TRBJ2-2, with D tentatively TRBD1 (6 bases). Per germline, CDR1 SGHVS and CDR2 FNYEAQ. Trimming took off 5 bases at V and 6 bases at J, with 16 bases between the two ends. The CDR3 has 15 amino acids. The CDR3 DNA reads as TGTGCCAGCAGCAACCGCCGGGACACCGCCGGGGAGCTGTTTTTT. It encodes CASSNRRDTAGELFF.

The CDR3 here is CASSPVAETGNGYTF. Here the CDR3 DNA reads TGTGCCAGCAGTCCGGTGGCGGAAACAGGGAACGGCTACACCTTC. The gene calls are TRBV28 and TRBJ1-2; D perhaps matches TRBD1 (6 bases). V gave up 5 bases and J gave up 8 bases, with 21 bases separating them. CDR1 is MDHEN and CDR2 is SYDVKM in the germline V gene. The length of the CDR3 is 15 residues.

The rearrangement uses TRBV3-1 (or the pseudogene TRBV3-2) and TRBJ1-1; 9 bases agree with TRBD1. J was trimmed by 5 bases and V by 3 bases; bases with no gene match: 1. CDR1 and CDR2 (germline): LGHDT, YNNKEL (reference sequence). The CDR3 runs 13 residues. In nucleotides, the CDR3 is TGTGCCAGCAGCCACGGGACAGGGACTGAAGCTTTCTTT. It specifies CASSHGTGTEAFF.

This rearrangement joins TRBV7-3 to TRBJ2-3, with 9 bases identical to TRBD2. Germline V gene sequence: CDR1 SGHTA, CDR2 FQGTGA. There are 16 residues in the CDR3. Germline trimming cut 1 base from V and 6 bases from J; bases unmatched to any gene: 8. The CDR3 region is CASSLIAGESSDTQYF. The CDR3 DNA is TGTGCCAGCAGCTTAATAGCGGGGGAGAGTTCGGATACGCAGTATTTT. Full variable domain (rest looked up from reference TRBV7-3 and TRBJ2-3): GAGVSQTPSNKVTEKGKYVELRCDPISGHTALYWYRQSLGQGPEFLIYFQGTGAADDSGLPNDRFFAVRPEGSVSTLKIQRTERGDSAVYLCASSLIAGESSDTQYFGPGTRLTVL.

This rearrangement joins TRBV6-1 to TRBJ1-1; D may be TRBD1 (6 bases). The germline gives CDR1 MNHNS, CDR2 SASEGT. The CDR3 is made up of 16 amino acids. Trimming cost V 2 bases and J 5 bases, with 18 bases left between them. CDR3 DNA sequence: TGTGCCAGCAGTGAAATCACAGGGATCTTCCTGACTGAAGCTTTCTTT. Translation gives CASSEITGIFLTEAFF.

V and J are TRBV3-1 (or the pseudogene TRBV3-2) and TRBJ1-2; the D gene is possibly TRBD1 (5 bases). This CDR3 is built from 14 residues. In germline, CDR1 is LGHDT, CDR2 YNNKEL (reference sequence). V was cut by 3 bases and J by 1 base, with 9 bases left in between. CDR3 sequence (DNA): TGTGCCAGCAGCCATATGGGACTTAACTATGGCTACACCTTC. It translates to CASSHMGLNYGYTF.

The V gene is TRBV5-4, the J gene TRBJ1-1, with D unclear. This CDR3 comprises 14 residues. V lost 3 bases to trimming and J lost 1 base, with 10 bases between them. Germline V gene data show CDR1 as SGHNT and CDR2 as YYREEE (reference sequence). CDR3 sequence: CASSSGRENTEAFF. The CDR3 bases are TGTGCCAGCAGCTCCGGACGGGAGAACACTGAAGCTTTCTTT.

The DNA for the CDR3 is TGCGCCAGCAGCTTGGCCCGGAAGGATTCTAGAACTGGGAGGGTTGAAGCTTTCTTT. Protein sequence: CASSLARKDSRTGRVEAFF. This rearrangement joins TRBV5-1 to TRBJ1-1; D is undetermined. Trimming shortened V by 0 bases and J by 7 bases, and 28 bases separated the two germline ends. CDR3 length: 19 residues. CDR1 is SGHRS and CDR2 is YFSETQ in the germline V gene.

This chain uses TRBV6-5 with TRBJ1-6; a possible D gene is TRBD1 (5 bases). The CDR3 spans 16 residues. V lost 4 bases to trimming and J lost 2 bases, with 12 bases between them. The germline CDR1 and CDR2 sequences are MNHEY and SVGAGI. CDR3 nucleotides: TGTGCCAGCAGTTTCAGCAGGGTCGCCTATAATTCACCCCTCCACTTT. This translates into CASSFSRVAYNSPLHF.

The chain links TRBV27 to TRBJ2-3; TRBD1 is a possible D gene (5 bases). V dropped 3 bases and J dropped 4 bases, with 11 bases sitting between them. The germline V gene encodes CDR1 MNHEY and CDR2 SMNVEV (reference sequence). The CDR3 totals 14 residues. CDR3 region: CASSFAQGADTQYF. The DNA of the CDR3 is TGTGCCAGCAGTTTCGCGCAGGGTGCAGATACGCAGTATTTT.

V and J are TRBV27 and TRBJ1-1; D unresolved. V was trimmed by 8 bases and J by 3 bases, leaving 19 bases between them. CDR3 length equals 15 residues. Germline assignment: CDR1 MNHEY and CDR2 SMNVEV (reference sequence). The CDR3 loop is CASGPEGGIYTEAFF. CDR3 DNA: TGTGCCAGCGGACCCGAGGGAGGGATCTACACTGAAGCTTTCTTT.

The genes are TRBV3-1 (or the pseudogene TRBV3-2) and TRBJ1-1; D not certain. The length of the CDR3 is 13 residues. The germline gives CDR1 LGHDT, CDR2 YNNKEL (reference sequence). Trimming cost V 4 bases and J 5 bases, with 11 bases left between them. The CDR3 region has the DNA TGTGCCAGCAGCCCCCTGCGAGGGACTGAAGCTTTCTTT. This translates into CASSPLRGTEAFF.